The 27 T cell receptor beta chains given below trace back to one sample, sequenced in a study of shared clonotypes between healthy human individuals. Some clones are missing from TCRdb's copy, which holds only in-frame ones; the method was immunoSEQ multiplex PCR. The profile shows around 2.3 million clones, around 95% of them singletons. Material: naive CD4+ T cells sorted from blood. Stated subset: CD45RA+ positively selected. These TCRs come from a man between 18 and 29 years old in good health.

CDR3 loop: CASKNHGQGWTDTQYF. The DNA for the CDR3 is TGTGCCAGCAAGAACCATGGACAGGGGTGGACAGATACGCAGTATTTT. The J gene is TRBJ2-3, the V gene TRBV28; 9 nucleotides line up with TRBD1. Per germline, CDR1 MDHEN and CDR2 SYDVKM. The CDR3 consists of 16 residues. Trimming at V came to 7 bases and at J to 3 bases, leaving 11 bases not matched to a gene.

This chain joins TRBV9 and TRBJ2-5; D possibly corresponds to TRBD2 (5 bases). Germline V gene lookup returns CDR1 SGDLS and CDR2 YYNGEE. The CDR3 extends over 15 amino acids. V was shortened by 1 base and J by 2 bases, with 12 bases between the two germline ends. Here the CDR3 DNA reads TGTGCCAGCAGCGTAACCTCGGGAAGGCAAGAGACCCAGTACTTC. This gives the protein CASSVTSGRQETQYF.

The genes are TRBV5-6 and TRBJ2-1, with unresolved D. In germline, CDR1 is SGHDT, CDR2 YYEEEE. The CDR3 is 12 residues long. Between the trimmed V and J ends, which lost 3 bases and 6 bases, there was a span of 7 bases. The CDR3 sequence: CASSWHFNEQFF. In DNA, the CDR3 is TGTGCCAGCAGCTGGCATTTCAATGAGCAGTTCTTC.

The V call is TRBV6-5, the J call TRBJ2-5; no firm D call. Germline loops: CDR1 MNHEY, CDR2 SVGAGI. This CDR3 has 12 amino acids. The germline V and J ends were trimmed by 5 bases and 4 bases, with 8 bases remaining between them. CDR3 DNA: TGTGCCAGCAGTGCGTCCCTAGAGACCCAGTACTTC. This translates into CASSASLETQYF.

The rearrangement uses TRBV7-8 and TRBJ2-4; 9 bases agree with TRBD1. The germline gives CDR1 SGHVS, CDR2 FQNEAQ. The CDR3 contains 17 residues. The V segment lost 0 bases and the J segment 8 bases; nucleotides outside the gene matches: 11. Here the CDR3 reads CASSLAGQGRGPDIQYF. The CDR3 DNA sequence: TGTGCCAGCAGCTTAGCGGGACAGGGACGGGGGCCAGACATTCAGTACTTC.

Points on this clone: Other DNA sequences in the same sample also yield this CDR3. The CDR3 loop reads CASSVREAYEQYF. For the CDR3, the DNA is TGTGCCAGCAGCGTCCGGGAGGCCTACGAGCAGTACTTC. The rearrangement joins TRBV9 to TRBJ2-7; 7 bases map to TRBD2. V gave up 2 bases and J gave up 2 bases; unmatched junction bases: 1. The germline V gene encodes CDR1 SGDLS and CDR2 YYNGEE. This CDR3 is 13 amino acids long.

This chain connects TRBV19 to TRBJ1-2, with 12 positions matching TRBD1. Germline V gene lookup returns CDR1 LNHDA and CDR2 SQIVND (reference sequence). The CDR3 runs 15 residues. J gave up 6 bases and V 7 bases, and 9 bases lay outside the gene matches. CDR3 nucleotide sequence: TGTGCCAGTACCCTGTCGGGGACAGGGGGCCATGGCTACACCTTC. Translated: CASTLSGTGGHGYTF.

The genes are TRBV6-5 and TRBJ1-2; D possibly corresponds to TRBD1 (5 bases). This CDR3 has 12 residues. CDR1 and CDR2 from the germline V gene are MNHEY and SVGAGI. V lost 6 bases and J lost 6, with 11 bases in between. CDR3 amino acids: CASRRQTHGYTF. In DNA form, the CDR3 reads TGTGCCAGCAGACGACAGACTCATGGCTACACCTTC.

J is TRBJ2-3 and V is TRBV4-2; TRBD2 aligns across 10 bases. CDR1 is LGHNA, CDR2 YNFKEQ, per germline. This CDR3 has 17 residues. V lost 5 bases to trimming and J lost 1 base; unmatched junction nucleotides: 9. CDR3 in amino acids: CASSEAGGPLGTDTQYF. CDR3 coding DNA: TGTGCCAGCAGCGAAGCGGGGGGGCCGTTGGGCACAGATACGCAGTATTTT.

This CDR3 reads CASSLFRGYGYTF. Here the CDR3 DNA reads TGTGCCAGCAGTTTATTTCGGGGCTATGGCTACACCTTC. J is TRBJ1-2 and V is TRBV27; D unclear. Germline V gene data show CDR1 as MNHEY and CDR2 as SMNVEV (reference sequence). V lost 1 base and J lost 4, with 7 bases in between. There are 13 residues in the CDR3.

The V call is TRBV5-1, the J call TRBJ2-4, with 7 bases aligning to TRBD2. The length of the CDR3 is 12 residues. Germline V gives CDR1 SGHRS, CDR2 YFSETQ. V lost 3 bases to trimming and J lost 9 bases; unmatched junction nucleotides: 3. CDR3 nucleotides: TGCGCCAGCAGCTGGGAGGGAAGCATTCAGTACTTC. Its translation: CASSWEGSIQYF.

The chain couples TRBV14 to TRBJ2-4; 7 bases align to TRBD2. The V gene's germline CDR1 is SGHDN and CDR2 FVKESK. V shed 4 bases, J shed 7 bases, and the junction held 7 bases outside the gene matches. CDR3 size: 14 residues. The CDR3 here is CASSPGEGRNIQYF. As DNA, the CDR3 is TGTGCCAGCAGCCCCGGGGAGGGCAGGAACATTCAGTACTTC.

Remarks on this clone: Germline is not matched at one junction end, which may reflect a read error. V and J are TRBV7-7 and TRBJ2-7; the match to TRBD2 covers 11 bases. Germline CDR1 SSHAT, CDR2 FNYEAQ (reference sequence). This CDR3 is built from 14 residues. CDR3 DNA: TGTGCTAGCAGCTTTACTAGCGGGAGTAGCGAGCAGTACTTC. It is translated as CASSFTSGSSEQYF.

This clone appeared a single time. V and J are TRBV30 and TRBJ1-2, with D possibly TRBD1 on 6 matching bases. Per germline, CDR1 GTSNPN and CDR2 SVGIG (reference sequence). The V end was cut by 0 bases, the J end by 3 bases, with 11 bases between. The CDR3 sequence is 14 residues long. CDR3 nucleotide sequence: TGTGCCTGGAGTGTCGACAGGACTGACTATGGCTACACCTTC. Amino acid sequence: CAWSVDRTDYGYTF. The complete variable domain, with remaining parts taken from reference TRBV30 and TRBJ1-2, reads SQTIHQWPATLVQPVGSPLSLECTVEGTSNPNLYWYRQAAGRGLQLLFYSVGIGQISSEVPQNLSASRPQDRQFILSSKKLLLSDSGFYLCAWSVDRTDYGYTFGSGTRLTVV.

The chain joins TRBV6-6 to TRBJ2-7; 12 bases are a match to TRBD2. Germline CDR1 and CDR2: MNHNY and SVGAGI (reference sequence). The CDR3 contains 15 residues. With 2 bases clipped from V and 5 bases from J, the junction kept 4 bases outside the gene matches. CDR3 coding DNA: TGTGCCAGCAGTTACACGCGGACTAGCGGGAACGAGCAGTACTTC. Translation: CASSYTRTSGNEQYF.

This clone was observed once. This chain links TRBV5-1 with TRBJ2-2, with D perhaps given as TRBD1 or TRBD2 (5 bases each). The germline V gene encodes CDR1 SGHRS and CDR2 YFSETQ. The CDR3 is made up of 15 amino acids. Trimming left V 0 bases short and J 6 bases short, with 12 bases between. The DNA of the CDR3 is TGCGCCAGCAGCTTGGCCGGGACCGGACCCGGGGAGCTGTTTTTT. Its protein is CASSLAGTGPGELFF. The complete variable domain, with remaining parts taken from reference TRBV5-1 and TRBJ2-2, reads KAGVTQTPRYLIKTRGQQVTLSCSPISGHRSVSWYQQTPGQGLQFLFEYFSETQRNKGNFPGRFSGRQFSNSRSEMNVSTLELGDSALYLCASSLAGTGPGELFFGEGSRLTVL.

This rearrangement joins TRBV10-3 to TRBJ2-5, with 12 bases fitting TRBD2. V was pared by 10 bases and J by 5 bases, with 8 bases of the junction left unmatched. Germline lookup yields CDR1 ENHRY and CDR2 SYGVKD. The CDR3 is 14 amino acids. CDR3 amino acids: CATASGGGRETQYF. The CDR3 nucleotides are TGTGCCACGGCTAGCGGGGGGGGACGGGAGACCCAGTACTTC.

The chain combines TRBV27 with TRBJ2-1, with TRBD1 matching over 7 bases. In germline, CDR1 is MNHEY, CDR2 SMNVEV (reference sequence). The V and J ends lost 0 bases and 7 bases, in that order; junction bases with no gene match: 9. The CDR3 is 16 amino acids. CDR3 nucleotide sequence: TGTGCCAGCAGTTTATCCGGGACAGCCCCCTTTAATGAGCAGTTCTTC. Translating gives CASSLSGTAPFNEQFF.

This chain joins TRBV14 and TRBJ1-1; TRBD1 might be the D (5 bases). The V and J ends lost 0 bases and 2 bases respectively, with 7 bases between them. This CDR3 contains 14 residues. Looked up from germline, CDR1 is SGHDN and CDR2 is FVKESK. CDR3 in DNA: TGTGCCAGCAGCCAAGAAACAGGTAACACTGAAGCTTTCTTT. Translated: CASSQETGNTEAFF.

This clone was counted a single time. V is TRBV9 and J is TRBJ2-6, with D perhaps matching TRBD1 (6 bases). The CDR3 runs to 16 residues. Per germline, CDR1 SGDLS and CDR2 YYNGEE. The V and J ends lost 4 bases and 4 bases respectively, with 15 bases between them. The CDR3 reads CASSILTGTGANVLTF. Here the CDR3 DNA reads TGTGCCAGCAGCATACTAACAGGGACCGGGGCCAACGTCCTGACTTTC.

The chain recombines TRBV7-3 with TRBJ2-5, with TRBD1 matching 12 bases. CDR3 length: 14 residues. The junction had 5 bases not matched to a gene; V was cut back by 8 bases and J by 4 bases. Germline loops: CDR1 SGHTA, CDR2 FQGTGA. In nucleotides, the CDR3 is TGTGCCAGCGGGACAGGGGGCTGGGGAGAGACCCAGTACTTC. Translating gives CASGTGGWGETQYF.

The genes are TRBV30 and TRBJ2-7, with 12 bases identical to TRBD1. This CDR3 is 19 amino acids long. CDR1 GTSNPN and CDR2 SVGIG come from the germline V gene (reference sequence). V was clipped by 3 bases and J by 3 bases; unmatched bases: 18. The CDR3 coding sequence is TGTGCCTGGAGCTCGTTTGGGACAGGGGGCGCCGGATTTCTCTACGAGCAGTACTTC. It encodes CAWSSFGTGGAGFLYEQYF.

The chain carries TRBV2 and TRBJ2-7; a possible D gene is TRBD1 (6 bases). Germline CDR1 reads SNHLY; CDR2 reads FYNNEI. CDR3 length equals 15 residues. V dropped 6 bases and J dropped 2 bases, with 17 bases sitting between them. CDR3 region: CASRSLMGATYEQYF. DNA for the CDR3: TGTGCCAGCAGGTCCCTAATGGGGGCCACCTACGAGCAGTACTTC. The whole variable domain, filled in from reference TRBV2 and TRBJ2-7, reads EPEVTQTPSHQVTQMGQEVILRCVPISNHLYFYWYRQILGQKVEFLVSFYNNEISEKSEIFDDQFSVERPDGSNFTLKIRSTKLEDSAMYFCASRSLMGATYEQYFGPGTRLTVT.

The CDR3 DNA follows: TGTGCCAGCAGTATAGCGTTGGCAACAGATACGCAGTATTTT. Its protein product is CASSIALATDTQYF. The genes are TRBV6-5 and TRBJ2-3, with D perhaps TRBD2 (5 bases). The ends were cut back, 5 bases at V and 3 bases at J, with 12 bases in the middle. The CDR3 extends over 14 amino acids. Germline CDR1 reads MNHEY; CDR2 reads SVGAGI.

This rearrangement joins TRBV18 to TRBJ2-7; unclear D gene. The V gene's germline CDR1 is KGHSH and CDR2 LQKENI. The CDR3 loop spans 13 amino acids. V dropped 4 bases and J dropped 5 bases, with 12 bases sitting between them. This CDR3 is CASSQTLGDEQYF. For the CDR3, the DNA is TGTGCCAGCTCACAGACCCTCGGCGACGAGCAGTACTTC.

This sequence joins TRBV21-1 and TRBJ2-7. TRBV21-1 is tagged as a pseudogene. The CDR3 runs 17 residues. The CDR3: CASSKAEVGTTRYEQYF. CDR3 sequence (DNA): TGTGCCAGCAGCAAAGCTGAGGTGGGGACCACCCGCTACGAGCAGTACTTC.

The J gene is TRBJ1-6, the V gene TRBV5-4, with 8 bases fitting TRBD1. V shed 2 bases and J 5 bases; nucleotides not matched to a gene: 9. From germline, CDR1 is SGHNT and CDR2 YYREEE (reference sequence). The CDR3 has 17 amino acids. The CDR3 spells CASSLGGGQGNNSPLHF. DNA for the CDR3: TGTGCCAGCAGCTTAGGTGGAGGACAGGGAAATAATTCACCCCTCCACTTT. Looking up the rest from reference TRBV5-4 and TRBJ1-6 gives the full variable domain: ETGVTQSPTHLIKTRGQQVTLRCSSQSGHNTVSWYQQALGQGPQFIFQYYREEENGRGNFPPRFSGLQFPNYSSELNVNALELDDSALYLCASSLGGGQGNNSPLHFGNGTRLTVT.